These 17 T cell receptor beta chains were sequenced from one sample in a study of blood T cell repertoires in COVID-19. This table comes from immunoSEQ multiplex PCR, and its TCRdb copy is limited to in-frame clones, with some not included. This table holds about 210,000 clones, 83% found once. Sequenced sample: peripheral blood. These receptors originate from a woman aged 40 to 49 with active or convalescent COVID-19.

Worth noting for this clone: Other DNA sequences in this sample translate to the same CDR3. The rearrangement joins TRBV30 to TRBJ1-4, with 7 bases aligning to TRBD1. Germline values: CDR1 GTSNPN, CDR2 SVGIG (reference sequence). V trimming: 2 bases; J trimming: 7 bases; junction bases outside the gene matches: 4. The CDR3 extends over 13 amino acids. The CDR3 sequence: CAWSRQGGEKLFF. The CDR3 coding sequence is TGTGCCTGGAGTAGACAGGGAGGTGAAAAACTGTTTTTT.

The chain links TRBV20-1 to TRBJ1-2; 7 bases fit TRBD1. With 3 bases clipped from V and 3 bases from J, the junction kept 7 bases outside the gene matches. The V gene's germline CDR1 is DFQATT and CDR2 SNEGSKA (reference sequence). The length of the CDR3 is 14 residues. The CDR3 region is CSASPYQGDYGYTF. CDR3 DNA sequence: TGCAGTGCTAGTCCATATCAGGGGGACTATGGCTACACCTTC.

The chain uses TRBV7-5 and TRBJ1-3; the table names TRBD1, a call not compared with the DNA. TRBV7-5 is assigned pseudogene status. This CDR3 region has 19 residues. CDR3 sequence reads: CVRSFCCQGCLRPGNTIYF. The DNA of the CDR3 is TGTGTCAGAAGCTTTTGCTGCCAGGGATGCCTCCGACCTGGAAACACCATATATTTT.

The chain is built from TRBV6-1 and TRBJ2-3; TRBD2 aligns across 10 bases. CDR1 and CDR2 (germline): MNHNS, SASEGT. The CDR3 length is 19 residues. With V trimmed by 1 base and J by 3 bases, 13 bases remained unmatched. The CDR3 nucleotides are TGTGCCAGCAGTGAAGAGATAGCGGGAGGCTACAGAGGTACAGATACGCAGTATTTT. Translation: CASSEEIAGGYRGTDTQYF.

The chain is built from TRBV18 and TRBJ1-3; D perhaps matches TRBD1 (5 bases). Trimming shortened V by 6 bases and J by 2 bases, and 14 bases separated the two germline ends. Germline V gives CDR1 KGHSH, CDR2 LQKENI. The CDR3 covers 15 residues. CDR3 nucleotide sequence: TGTGCCAGCTCCTCCGGGGGGAGTCCTGGAAACACCATATATTTT. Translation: CASSSGGSPGNTIYF.

CDR3 sequence reads: CASSNTGNTEAFF. CDR3 DNA sequence: TGTGCCAGCAGCAATACAGGGAACACTGAAGCTTTCTTT. The gene calls are TRBV12-3 or TRBV12-4 and TRBJ1-1; D might be TRBD1 (5 bases). The V end was cut by 6 bases, the J end by 1 base, with 9 bases between. This CDR3 comprises 13 residues.

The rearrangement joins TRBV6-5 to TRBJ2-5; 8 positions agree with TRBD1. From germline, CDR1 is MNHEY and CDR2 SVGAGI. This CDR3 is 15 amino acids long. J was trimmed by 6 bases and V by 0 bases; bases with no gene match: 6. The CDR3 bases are TGTGCCAGCAGTTACTCGAGGCAGGGGGCGAAGACCCAGTACTTC. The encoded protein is CASSYSRQGAKTQYF.

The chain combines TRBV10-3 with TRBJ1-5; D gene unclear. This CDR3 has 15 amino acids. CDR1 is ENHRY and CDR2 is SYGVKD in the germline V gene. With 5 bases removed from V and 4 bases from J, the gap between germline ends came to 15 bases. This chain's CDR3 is CAISSSQVRNQPQHF. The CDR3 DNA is TGTGCCATCAGTTCGTCGCAGGTACGGAATCAGCCCCAGCATTTT.

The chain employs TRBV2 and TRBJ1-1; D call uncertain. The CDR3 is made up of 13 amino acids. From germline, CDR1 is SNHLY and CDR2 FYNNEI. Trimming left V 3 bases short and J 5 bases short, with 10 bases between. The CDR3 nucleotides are TGTGCCAGCAGTGATGAGGGTAGGACTGAAGCTTTCTTT. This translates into CASSDEGRTEAFF.

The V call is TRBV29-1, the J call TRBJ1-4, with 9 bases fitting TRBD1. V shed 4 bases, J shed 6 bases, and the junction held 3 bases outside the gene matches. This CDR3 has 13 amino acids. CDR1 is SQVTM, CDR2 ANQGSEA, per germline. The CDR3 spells CSVGDREDEKLFF. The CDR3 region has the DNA TGCAGCGTTGGGGACAGGGAGGATGAAAAACTGTTTTTT.

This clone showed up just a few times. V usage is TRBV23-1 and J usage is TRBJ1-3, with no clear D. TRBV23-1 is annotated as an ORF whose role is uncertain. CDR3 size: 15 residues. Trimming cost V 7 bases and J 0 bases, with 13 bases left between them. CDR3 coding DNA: TGCGCCAGCATATGGTGGCTTTGCTCTGGAAACACCATATATTTT. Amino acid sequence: CASIWWLCSGNTIYF.

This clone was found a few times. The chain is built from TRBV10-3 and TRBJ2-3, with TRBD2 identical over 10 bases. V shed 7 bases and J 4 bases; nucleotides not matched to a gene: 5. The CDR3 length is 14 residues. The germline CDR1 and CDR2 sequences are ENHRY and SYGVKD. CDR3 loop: CAINPSGSADTQYF. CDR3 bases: TGTGCCATCAACCCTAGCGGGAGTGCAGATACGCAGTATTTT.

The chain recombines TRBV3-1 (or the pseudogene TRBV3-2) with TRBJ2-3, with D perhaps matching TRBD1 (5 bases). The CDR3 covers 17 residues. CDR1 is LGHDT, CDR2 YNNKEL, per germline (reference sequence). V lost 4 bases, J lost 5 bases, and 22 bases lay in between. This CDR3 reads CASSPIGRDGWRDTQYF. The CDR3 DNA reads TGTGCCAGCAGCCCAATCGGCAGGGATGGTTGGCGAGATACGCAGTATTTT.

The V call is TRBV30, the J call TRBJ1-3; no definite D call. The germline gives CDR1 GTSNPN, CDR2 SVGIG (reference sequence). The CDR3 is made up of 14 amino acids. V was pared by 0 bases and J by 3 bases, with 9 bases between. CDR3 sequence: CAWSVSRYGNTIYF. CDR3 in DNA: TGTGCCTGGAGTGTTTCCAGGTATGGAAACACCATATATTTT.

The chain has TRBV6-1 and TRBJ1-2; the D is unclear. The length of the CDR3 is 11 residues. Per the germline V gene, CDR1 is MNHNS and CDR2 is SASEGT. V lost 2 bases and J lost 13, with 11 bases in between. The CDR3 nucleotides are TGTGCCAGCAGTGAACGGGAACTCCGCACCTTC. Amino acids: CASSERELRTF.

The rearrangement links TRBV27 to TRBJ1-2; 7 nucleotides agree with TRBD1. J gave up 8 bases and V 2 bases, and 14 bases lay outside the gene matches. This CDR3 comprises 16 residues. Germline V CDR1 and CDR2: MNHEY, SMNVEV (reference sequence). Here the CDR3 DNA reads TGTGCCAGCAGTTTAAGGGGGCAGATGCTGGCGAGGGGCTACACCTTC. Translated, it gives CASSLRGQMLARGYTF.

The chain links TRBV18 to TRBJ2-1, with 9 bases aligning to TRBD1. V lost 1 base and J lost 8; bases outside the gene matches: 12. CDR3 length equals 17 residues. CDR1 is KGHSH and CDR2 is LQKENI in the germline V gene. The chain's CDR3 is CASSPRDRAVGLYEQFF. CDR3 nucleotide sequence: TGTGCCAGCTCACCACGGGACAGGGCTGTCGGCCTCTATGAGCAGTTCTTC.